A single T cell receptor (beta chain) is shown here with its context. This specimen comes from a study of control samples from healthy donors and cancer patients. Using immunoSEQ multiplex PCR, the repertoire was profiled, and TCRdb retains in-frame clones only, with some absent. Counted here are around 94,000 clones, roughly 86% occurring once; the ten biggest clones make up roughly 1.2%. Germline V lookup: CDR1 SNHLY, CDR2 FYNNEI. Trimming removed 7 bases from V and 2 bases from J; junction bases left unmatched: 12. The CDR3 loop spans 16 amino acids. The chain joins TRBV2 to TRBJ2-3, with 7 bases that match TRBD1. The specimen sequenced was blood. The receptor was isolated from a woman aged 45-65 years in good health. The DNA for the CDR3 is TGTGCCAGCAAACTTTCACCCGGGACAGCCACAGATACGCAGTATTTT. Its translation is CASKLSPGTATDTQYF.